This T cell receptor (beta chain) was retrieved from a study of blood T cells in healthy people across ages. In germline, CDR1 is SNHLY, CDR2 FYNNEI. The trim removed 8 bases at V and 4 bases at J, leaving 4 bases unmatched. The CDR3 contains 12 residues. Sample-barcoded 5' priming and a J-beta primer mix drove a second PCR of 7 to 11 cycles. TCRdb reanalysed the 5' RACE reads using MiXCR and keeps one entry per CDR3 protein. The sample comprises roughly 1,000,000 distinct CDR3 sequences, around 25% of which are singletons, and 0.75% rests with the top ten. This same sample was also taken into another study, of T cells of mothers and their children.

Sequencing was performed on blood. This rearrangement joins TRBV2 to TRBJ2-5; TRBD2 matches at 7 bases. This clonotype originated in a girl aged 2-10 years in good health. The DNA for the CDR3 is TGTGCCAGCCGAGGACTAGGAGAGACCCAGTACTTC. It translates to CASRGLGETQYF.